The 20 T cell receptor beta chains presented below share a single source sample, sequenced in a study of CD8+CD57+ T cells in acquired aplastic anemia. The authors sequenced patients whose flow cytometry had shown CD8+CD57+ cell expansion. The use of genomic DNA as template underpinned the TCR beta VDJ and CDR3 profiling. TCRdb processed the reads anew with MiXCR; each CDR3 protein has one entry. Of under 200,000 distinct CDR3 sequences in the sample, around half are singletons; the top ten hold roughly 2.9%. The sample comprised sorted CD4+, CD8+, or CD8+CD57+ T cells (not recorded which) from PBMCs. These receptors came from a human donor with aplastic anemia.

This sequence joins TRBV2 and TRBJ2-7, with 9 bases lining up with TRBD2. V was pared by 7 bases and J by 2 bases, with 9 bases of the junction left unmatched. This CDR3 spans 15 amino acids. The germline V gene encodes CDR1 SNHLY and CDR2 FYNNEI. CDR3 sequence (DNA): TGTGCCAGCATGATGGGTAGCGGGAGTGCCTACGAGCAGTACTTC. It yields the protein CASMMGSGSAYEQYF.

This clonotype was counted many times. The CDR3 bases are TGTGCCAGTAGTACAACAGGACCTTCCAATCAGCCCCAGCATTTT. The encoded protein is CASSTTGPSNQPQHF. The genes are TRBV19 and TRBJ1-5; D is possibly TRBD1 (5 bases). Germline V lookup: CDR1 LNHDA, CDR2 SQIVND (reference sequence). The germline V and J ends were trimmed by 4 bases and 3 bases, with 13 bases remaining between them. CDR3 length: 15 amino acids.

This clonotype was counted many times. V is TRBV7-2 and J is TRBJ2-2; D gene unclear. V shed 1 base and J shed 7 bases, with 4 bases lying between them. The CDR3 extends over 12 amino acids. Germline-derived CDR1 and CDR2 are SGHTA and FQGNSA. The CDR3 spells CASSLEVGELFF. For the CDR3, the DNA is TGTGCCAGCAGCTTAGAGGTCGGGGAGCTGTTTTTT.

Only a few counts were recorded for this clonotype. The chain employs TRBV9 and TRBJ2-3; the match to TRBD2 covers 11 bases. With V trimmed by 6 bases and J by 7 bases, 13 bases remained unmatched. Per the germline V gene, CDR1 is SGDLS and CDR2 is YYNGEE. CDR3 length: 16 amino acids. CDR3: CASKRLAGPGGYTQYF. The CDR3, as DNA: TGTGCCAGCAAACGACTAGCGGGGCCCGGGGGATATACGCAGTATTTT. The full variable domain, in which reference TRBV9 and TRBJ2-3 provide the parts outside the CDR3, is DSGVTQTPKHLITATGQRVTLRCSPRSGDLSVYWYQQSLDQGLQFLIQYYNGEERAKGNILERFSAQQFPDLHSELNLSSLELGDSALYFCASKRLAGPGGYTQYFGPGTRLTVL.

Concerning this clonotype: This may stem from a read error, because a much larger clone lies one nucleotide away. V usage is TRBV10-3 and J usage is TRBJ2-6; 10 bases match TRBD2. V was pared by 5 bases and J by 2 bases, with 9 bases of the junction left unmatched. Germline-derived CDR1 and CDR2 are ENHRY and SYGVKD. This CDR3 comprises 18 residues. As DNA, the CDR3 is TGTGCCATCAGTCCGCGGACTAGCGGTAAGGCTGGGGCCAACGTCCTGACTTTC. Protein sequence: CAISPRTSGKAGANVLTF.

The chain combines TRBV10-2 with TRBJ1-1; D remains ambiguous. V lost 3 bases, J lost 7 bases, and 12 bases lay in between. Germline CDR1 reads WSHSY; CDR2 reads SAAADI. The CDR3 contains 13 residues. The chain's CDR3 is CASSEQNLDEAFF. The CDR3 bases are TGCGCCAGCAGTGAACAGAACCTAGATGAAGCTTTCTTT.

This clonotype was seen ten or more times. This chain connects TRBV7-2 to TRBJ2-7, with a tentative D call TRBD1 (6 bases). The CDR3 extends over 15 amino acids. The V and J ends lost 0 bases and 7 bases respectively, with 16 bases between them. Germline loops: CDR1 SGHTA, CDR2 FQGNSA. CDR3 region: CASSLAVGAAWEQYF. CDR3 coding DNA: TGTGCCAGCAGCTTAGCTGTGGGGGCGGCCTGGGAGCAGTACTTC.

The sample holds many counts of this clonotype. The rearrangement joins TRBV7-3 to TRBJ2-5; 10 bases fit TRBD1. J was trimmed by 5 bases and V by 5 bases; bases with no gene match: 11. The CDR3 has 16 residues. Looked up from germline, CDR1 is SGHTA and CDR2 is FQGTGA. CDR3 protein: CASSIRGQGRGETQYF. Here the CDR3 DNA reads TGTGCCAGCAGCATCCGGGGACAGGGGCGAGGGGAGACCCAGTACTTC.

The chain combines TRBV28 with TRBJ2-1; D unclear. The CDR3 runs to 14 residues. Germline lookup yields CDR1 MDHEN and CDR2 SYDVKM. Trimming left V 3 bases short and J 7 bases short, with 13 bases between. DNA for the CDR3: TGTGCCAGCAGTTTGCAGAATGTGGGGAATGAGCAGTTCTTC. It codes for CASSLQNVGNEQFF.

The gene calls are TRBV7-8 and TRBJ1-2; no firm D call. The CDR3 consists of 13 residues. Germline loops: CDR1 SGHVS, CDR2 FQNEAQ. Trimming pared 4 bases from V and 2 bases from J, leaving 8 bases between. CDR3 amino acids: CASSSGPNYGYTF. In nucleotides, the CDR3 is TGTGCCAGCAGCTCCGGACCGAACTATGGCTACACCTTC.

This clonotype was detected only a few times. The rearrangement joins TRBV10-3 to TRBJ2-3; TRBD1 matches 9 bases. CDR1 ENHRY and CDR2 SYGVKD come from the germline V gene. V dropped 4 bases and J dropped 1; count of bases not matched to a gene: 3. This CDR3 spans 15 amino acids. CDR3 amino acids: CAISGGDRGTDTQYF. CDR3 in DNA: TGTGCCATCAGTGGAGGGGACAGGGGCACAGATACGCAGTATTTT.

This clonotype was seen at least ten times. The CDR3: CASSLAQRSPTRGARYEQYF. In nucleotides, the CDR3 is TGTGCCAGCAGCTTAGCGCAAAGAAGCCCGACTAGGGGGGCGCGCTACGAGCAGTACTTC. The genes are TRBV7-6 and TRBJ2-7; perhaps D is TRBD1 or TRBD2 (6 bases each). The length of the CDR3 is 20 residues. The germline CDR1 and CDR2 sequences are SGHVS and FNYEAQ. Trimming took 0 bases from V and 3 from J, leaving 27 bases between them.

The CDR3 loop reads CASSPNAADTEAFF. The DNA of the CDR3 is TGTGCCAGCTCACCGAACGCGGCGGACACTGAAGCTTTCTTT. The J gene is TRBJ1-1, the V gene TRBV18; D gene uncertain. With 3 bases removed from V and 3 bases from J, the gap between germline ends came to 11 bases. The CDR3 covers 14 residues. The germline CDR1 and CDR2 sequences are KGHSH and LQKENI.

This clonotype was seen many times. V and J are TRBV7-9 and TRBJ2-3; D remains unclear. The CDR3 sequence is 13 residues long. The germline gives CDR1 SEHNR, CDR2 FQNEAQ (reference sequence). V lost 1 base and J lost 2, with 4 bases in between. In DNA form, the CDR3 reads TGTGCCAGCAGCTTAGGGTTCACAGATACGCAGTATTTT. As protein: CASSLGFTDTQYF.

At least ten counts were recorded for this clonotype. This may come from a read error, since a much larger clone is one base off. The rearrangement joins TRBV19 to TRBJ1-2; TRBD1 might be the D (5 bases). Germline V gene sequence: CDR1 LNHDA, CDR2 SQIVND (reference sequence). There are 14 residues in the CDR3. CDR3 amino acids: CASRDGTGNCGYTF. CDR3 nucleotide sequence: TGTGCCAGTAGAGACGGGACGGGGAACTGTGGCTACACCTTC.

A remark on this clonotype: A much larger clone lies one base from this, so it may be a read error. The chain employs TRBV4-2 and TRBJ1-4; weak D call: TRBD1 (5 bases). CDR3 length equals 14 residues. CDR1 and CDR2 from the germline V gene are LGHNA and YNFKEQ. The CDR3 DNA is TGTTCCAGCAGTTCGGACACCGTTTATGAAAAACTGTTTTTT. Its translation is CSSSSDTVYEKLFF.

This clonotype has a handful of counts. One end of the junction varies from germline; a read error may be responsible. The genes are TRBV10-3 and TRBJ1-1, with D possibly matching TRBD1 (6 bases). Germline V gives CDR1 ENHRY, CDR2 SYGVKD. The CDR3 loop spans 14 amino acids. In DNA, the CDR3 is TGTGCCATCACCCGGGGGAACCGGGACACAGAAGCTTTCTTT. It encodes CAITRGNRDTEAFF.

Points on this clonotype: This may be a read error: a much more frequent sequence differs by one nucleotide. The CDR3: CAGSYRAGSGYTF. The DNA for the CDR3 is TGTGCCGGCAGTTACAGGGCCGGTAGCGGCTACACCTTC. V and J are TRBV6-2 or TRBV6-3 and TRBJ1-2, with D maybe TRBD1 (6 bases). CDR3 size: 13 residues. CDR1 MNHEY and CDR2 SVGEGT come from the germline V gene.

The chain joins TRBV11-2 to TRBJ2-3; D ambiguous. V gave up 2 bases and J gave up 3 bases, with 12 bases separating them. Germline V CDR1 and CDR2: SGHAT, FQNNGV. This CDR3 contains 15 residues. The CDR3 loop is CASSLMTVATDTQYF. Written as DNA, the CDR3 is TGTGCCAGCAGCTTAATGACCGTGGCAACAGATACGCAGTATTTT.

In its sample, this clonotype was seen many times. V is TRBV5-4 and J is TRBJ2-7, with 7 bases fitting TRBD1. Germline assignment: CDR1 SGHNT and CDR2 YYREEE (reference sequence). The V gene end was trimmed by 2 bases and the J gene end by 3 bases; junction bases not matched to a gene: 5. The CDR3 consists of 14 residues. This CDR3 is CASSLEGALYEQYF. The DNA of the CDR3 is TGTGCCAGCAGCTTAGAGGGGGCCCTCTACGAGCAGTACTTC.